The rows below give T cell receptor beta chains drawn from one sample of a study of blood T cell repertoires in COVID-19. Sequencing used immunoSEQ multiplex PCR; TCRdb keeps in-frame clones, though not all of them. This sample has 250,000 to 350,000 clones, with about 89% found just once. Sequencing was performed on peripheral blood. The source is a man aged 18 to 29 who had recovered from COVID-19. Each CDR3 is given without its conserved first and last residue. Each record gives: J gene, V gene, CDR3 protein.

TRBJ1-5 TRBV10-2 ASSEGGVGQPQH
TRBJ2-1 TRBV7-8 ASSRGRGTNNEQF
TRBJ2-3 TRBV7-3 ASSLIGRGGTDTQY
TRBJ1-1 TRBV2 ASSEERTEAF
TRBJ2-7 TRBV12-3/TRBV12-4 ASSLMPLEQY
TRBJ2-7 TRBV7-9 ASSSQGSAYEQY
TRBJ2-7 TRBV27 ASIGGADYEQY
TRBJ2-1 TRBV6-5 ASSSPGLTSYNEQF
TRBJ2-7 TRBV9 ASSTSGGPSYEQY
TRBJ2-1 TRBV28 ASSVGLAGNNEQF
TRBJ1-2 TRBV13 ASSLGRRVVYGYT
TRBJ1-5 TRBV11-2 ASSLEGDRPQH
TRBJ2-1 TRBV2 ASSPTDNEQF
TRBJ1-5 TRBV6-2/TRBV6-3 ASSYGQGDQPQH
TRBJ1-1 TRBV30 AWSHLKSTEAF
TRBJ1-4 TRBV19 ATVGQPGELF
TRBJ2-1 TRBV5-1 ASRYRDRASNEQF